The present T cell receptor beta chain was sequenced within a study of cytomegalovirus exposure and HLA in healthy donors. Looking at the study overall: Unique TCRs numbering around 85 million, obtained from HLA-typed donors, made up an early data release. The study, taken as a whole, reports: The Asian-associated ancestry cluster reportedly had fewer N-insertions than the approximately 670-donor mean in a later analysis. Donors were assumed by presence/absence analyses to have roughly uniform sequencing depth.

Vbeta (60) and Jbeta (13) primers were used in the PCR. Assay used: immunoSEQ multiplex PCR; TCRdb lists only in-frame clones, some missing. The sample lists about 160,000 clones; 60% to 80% were seen once. The junction had 8 bases not matched to a gene; V was cut back by 5 bases and J by 5 bases. The CDR3 is made up of 15 amino acids. Germline V gene data show CDR1 as SGHTA and CDR2 as FQGNSA. On this clone: Antigen unknown.

The specimen sequenced was PBMCs. This sequence was found in a woman aged 50 to 60 in good health and CMV-seropositive. The rearrangement uses TRBV7-2 and TRBJ2-2; 7 positions agree with TRBD1. The CDR3 coding sequence is TGTGCCAGCAGCATAAGACAGGGTGCAACCGGGGAGCTGTTTTTT. As protein: CASSIRQGATGELFF.